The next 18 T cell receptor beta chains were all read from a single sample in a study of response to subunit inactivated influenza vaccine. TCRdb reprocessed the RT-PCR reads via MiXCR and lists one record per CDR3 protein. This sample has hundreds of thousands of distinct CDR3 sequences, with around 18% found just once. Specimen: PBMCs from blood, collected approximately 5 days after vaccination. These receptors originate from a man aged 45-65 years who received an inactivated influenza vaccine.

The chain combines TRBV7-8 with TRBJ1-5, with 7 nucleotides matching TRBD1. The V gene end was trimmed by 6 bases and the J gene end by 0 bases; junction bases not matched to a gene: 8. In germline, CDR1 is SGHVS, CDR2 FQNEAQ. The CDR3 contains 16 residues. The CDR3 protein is CASSLDRTYSNQPQHF. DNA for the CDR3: TGTGCCAGCAGTTTGGACAGGACCTATAGCAATCAGCCCCAGCATTTT.

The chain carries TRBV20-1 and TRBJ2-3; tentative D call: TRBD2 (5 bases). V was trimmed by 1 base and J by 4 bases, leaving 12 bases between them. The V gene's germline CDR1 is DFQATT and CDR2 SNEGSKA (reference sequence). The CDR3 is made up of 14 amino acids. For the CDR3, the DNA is TGCAGTGCTAGAGCTAGCATGGCGGCAGATACGCAGTATTTT. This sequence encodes CSARASMAADTQYF.

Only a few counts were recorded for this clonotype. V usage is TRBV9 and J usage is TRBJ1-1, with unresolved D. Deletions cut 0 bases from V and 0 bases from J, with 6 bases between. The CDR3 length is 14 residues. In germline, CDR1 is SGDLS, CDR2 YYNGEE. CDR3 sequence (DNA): TGTGCCAGCAGCGTAGTCGTGATGAACACTGAAGCTTTCTTT. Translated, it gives CASSVVVMNTEAFF.

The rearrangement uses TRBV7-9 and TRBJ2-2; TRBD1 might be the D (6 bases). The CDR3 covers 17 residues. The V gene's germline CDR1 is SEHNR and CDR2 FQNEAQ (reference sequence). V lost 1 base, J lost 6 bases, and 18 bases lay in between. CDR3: CASSLVWDTELPGELFF. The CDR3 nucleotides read TGTGCCAGCAGCTTAGTTTGGGACACGGAGTTACCCGGGGAGCTGTTTTTT.

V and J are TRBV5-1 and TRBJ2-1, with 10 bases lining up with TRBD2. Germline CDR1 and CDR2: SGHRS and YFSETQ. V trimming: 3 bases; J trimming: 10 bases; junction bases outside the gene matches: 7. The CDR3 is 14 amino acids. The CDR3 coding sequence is TGCGCCAGCAGCTCAACTAGCGGGGTGGGGGAGCAGTTCTTC. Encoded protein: CASSSTSGVGEQFF. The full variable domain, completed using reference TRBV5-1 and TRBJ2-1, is KAGVTQTPRYLIKTRGQQVTLSCSPISGHRSVSWYQQTPGQGLQFLFEYFSETQRNKGNFPGRFSGRQFSNSRSEMNVSTLELGDSALYLCASSSTSGVGEQFFGPGTRLTVL.

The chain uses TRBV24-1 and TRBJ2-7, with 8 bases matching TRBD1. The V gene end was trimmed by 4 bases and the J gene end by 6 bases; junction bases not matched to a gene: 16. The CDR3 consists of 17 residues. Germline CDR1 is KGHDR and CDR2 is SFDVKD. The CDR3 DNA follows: TGTGCCACCAGTGACTCTAAAAGCGACAGGGGACGTGGCGAGCAGTACTTC. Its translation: CATSDSKSDRGRGEQYF.

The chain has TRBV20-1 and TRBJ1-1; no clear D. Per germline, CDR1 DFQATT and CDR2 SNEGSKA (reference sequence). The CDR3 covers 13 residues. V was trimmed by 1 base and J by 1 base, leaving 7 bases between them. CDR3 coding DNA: TGCAGTGCTAGAGGCACCCAGAACACTGAAGCTTTCTTT. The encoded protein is CSARGTQNTEAFF.

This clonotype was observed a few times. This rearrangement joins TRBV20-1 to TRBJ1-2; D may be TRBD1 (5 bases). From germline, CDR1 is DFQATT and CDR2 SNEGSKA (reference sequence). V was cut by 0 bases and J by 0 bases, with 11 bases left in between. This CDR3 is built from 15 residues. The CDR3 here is CSARDLKGANYGYTF. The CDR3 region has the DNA TGCAGTGCTAGAGATCTAAAAGGGGCTAACTATGGCTACACCTTC.

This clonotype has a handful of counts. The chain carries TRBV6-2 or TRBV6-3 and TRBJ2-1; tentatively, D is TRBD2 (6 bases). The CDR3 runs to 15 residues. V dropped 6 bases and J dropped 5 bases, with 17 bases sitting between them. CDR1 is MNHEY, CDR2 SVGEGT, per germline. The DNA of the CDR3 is TGTGCCAGCAGCCCTCGACTAGAAGGAAACAATGAGCAGTTCTTC. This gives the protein CASSPRLEGNNEQFF.

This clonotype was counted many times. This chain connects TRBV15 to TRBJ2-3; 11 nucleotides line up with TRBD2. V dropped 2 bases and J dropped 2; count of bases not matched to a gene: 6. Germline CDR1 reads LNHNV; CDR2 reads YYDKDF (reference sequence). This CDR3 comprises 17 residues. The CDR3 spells CATSRLAGGPYTDTQYF. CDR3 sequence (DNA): TGTGCCACCAGCAGATTAGCGGGAGGGCCTTACACAGATACGCAGTATTTT.

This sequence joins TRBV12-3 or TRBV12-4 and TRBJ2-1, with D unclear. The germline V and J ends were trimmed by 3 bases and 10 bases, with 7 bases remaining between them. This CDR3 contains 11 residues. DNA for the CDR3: TGTGCCAGCAGTTTGTGGTTCGAGCAGTTCTTC. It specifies CASSLWFEQFF.

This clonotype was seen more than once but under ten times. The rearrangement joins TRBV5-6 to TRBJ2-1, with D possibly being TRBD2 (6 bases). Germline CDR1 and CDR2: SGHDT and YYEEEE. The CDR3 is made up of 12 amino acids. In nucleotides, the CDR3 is TGTGTCTCTTCCGGGAGAAACAATGAGCAGTTCTTC. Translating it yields CVSSGRNNEQFF.

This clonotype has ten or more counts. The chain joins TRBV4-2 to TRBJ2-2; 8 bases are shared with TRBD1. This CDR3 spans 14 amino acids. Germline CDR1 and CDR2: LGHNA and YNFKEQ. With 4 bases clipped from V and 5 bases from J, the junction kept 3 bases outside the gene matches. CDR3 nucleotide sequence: TGTGCCAGCAGCCCTGGACAGGGAACCGGGGAGCTGTTTTTT. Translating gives CASSPGQGTGELFF.

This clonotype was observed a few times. The CDR3 sequence is CAIMGGGTQYF. CDR3 DNA sequence: TGTGCCATCATGGGGGGGGGGACCCAGTACTTC. This chain joins TRBV10-3 and TRBJ2-5, with TRBD2 matching 7 bases. Trimming at V came to 7 bases and at J to 7 bases, leaving 3 bases not matched to a gene. The CDR3 runs 11 residues. CDR1 is ENHRY, CDR2 SYGVKD, per germline.

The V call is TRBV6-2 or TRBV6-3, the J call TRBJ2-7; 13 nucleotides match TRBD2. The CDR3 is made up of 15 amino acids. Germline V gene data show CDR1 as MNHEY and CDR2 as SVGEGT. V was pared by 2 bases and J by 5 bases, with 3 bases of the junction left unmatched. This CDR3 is CASSYGLAGVHEQYF. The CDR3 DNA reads TGTGCCAGCAGTTACGGACTAGCGGGAGTGCACGAGCAGTACTTC.

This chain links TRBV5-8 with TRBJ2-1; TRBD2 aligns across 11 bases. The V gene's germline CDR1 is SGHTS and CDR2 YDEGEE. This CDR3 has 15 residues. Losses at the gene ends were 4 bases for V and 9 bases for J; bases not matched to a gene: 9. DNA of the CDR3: TGTGCCAGCAGCGCACTAGCGGGAGCCCCCGCTGAGCAGTTCTTC. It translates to CASSALAGAPAEQFF.

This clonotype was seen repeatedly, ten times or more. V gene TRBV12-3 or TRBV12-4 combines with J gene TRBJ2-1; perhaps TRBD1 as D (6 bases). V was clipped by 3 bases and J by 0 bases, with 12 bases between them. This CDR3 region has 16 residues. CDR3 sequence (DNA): TGTGCCAGCAGTTTTGGACAGACGAGCTCCTACAATGAGCAGTTCTTC. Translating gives CASSFGQTSSYNEQFF.

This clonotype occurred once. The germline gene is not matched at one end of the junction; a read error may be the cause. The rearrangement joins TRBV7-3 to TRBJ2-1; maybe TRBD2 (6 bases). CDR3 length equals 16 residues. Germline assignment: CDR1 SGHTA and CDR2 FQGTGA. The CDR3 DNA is TGTGCCAGCAGCTGGGGACTGGAGCGGAACTACAATGTGCAGTTCTTC. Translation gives CASSWGLERNYNVQFF.